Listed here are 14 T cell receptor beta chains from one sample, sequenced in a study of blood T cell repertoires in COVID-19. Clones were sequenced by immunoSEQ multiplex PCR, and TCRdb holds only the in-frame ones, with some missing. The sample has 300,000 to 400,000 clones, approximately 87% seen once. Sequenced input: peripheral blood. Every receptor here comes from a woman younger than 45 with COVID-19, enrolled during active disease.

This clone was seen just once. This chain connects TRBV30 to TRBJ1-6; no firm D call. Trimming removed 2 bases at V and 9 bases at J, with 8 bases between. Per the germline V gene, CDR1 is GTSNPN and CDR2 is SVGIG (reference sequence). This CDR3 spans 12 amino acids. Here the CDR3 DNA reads TGTGCCTGGAGTCCGAACGGTTCACCCCTCCACTTT. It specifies CAWSPNGSPLHF.

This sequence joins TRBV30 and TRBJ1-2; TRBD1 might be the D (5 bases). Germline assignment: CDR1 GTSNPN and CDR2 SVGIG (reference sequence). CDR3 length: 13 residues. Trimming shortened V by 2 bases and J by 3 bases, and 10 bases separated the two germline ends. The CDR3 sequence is CAWSPGFDYGYTF. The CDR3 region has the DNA TGTGCCTGGAGTCCAGGGTTCGACTATGGCTACACCTTC.

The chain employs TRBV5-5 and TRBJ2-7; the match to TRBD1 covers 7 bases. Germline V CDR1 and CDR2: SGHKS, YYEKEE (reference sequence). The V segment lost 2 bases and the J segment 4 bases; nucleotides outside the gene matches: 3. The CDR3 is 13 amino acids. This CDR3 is CASSLTGEYEQYF. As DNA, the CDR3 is TGTGCCAGCAGCTTAACAGGGGAATACGAGCAGTACTTC.

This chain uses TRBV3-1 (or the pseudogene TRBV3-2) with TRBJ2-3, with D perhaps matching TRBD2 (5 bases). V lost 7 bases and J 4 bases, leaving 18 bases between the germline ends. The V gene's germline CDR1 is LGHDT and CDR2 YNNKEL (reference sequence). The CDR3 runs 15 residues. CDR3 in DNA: TGTGCCAGCAAAAGGAGGATCAATACGGCAGATACGCAGTATTTT. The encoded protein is CASKRRINTADTQYF.

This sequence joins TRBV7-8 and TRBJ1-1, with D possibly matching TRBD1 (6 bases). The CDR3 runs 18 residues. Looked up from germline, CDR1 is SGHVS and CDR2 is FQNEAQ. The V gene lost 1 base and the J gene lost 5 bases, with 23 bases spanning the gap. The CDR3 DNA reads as TGTGCCAGCAGCTTAGGCCCGGTTCTTACAGGGAGTCGGACTGAAGCTTTCTTT. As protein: CASSLGPVLTGSRTEAFF.

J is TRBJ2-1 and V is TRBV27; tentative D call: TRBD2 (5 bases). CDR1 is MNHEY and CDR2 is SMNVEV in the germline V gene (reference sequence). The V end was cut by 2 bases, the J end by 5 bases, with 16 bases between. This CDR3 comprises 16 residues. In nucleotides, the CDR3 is TGTGCCAGCAGTTTAGGCGGGCCCATCACGGACAATGAGCAGTTCTTC. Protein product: CASSLGGPITDNEQFF.

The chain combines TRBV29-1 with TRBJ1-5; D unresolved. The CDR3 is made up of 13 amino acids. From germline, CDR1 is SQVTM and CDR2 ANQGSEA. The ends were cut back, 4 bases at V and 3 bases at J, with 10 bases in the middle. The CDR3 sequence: CSVGRELNQPQHF. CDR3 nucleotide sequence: TGCAGCGTTGGGAGGGAACTCAATCAGCCCCAGCATTTT.

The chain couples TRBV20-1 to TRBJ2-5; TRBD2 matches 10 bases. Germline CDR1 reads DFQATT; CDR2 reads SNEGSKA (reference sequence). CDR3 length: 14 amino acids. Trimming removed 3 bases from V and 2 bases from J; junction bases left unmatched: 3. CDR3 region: CSASKREGQETQYF. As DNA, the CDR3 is TGCAGTGCTAGTAAGCGGGAGGGGCAAGAGACCCAGTACTTC.

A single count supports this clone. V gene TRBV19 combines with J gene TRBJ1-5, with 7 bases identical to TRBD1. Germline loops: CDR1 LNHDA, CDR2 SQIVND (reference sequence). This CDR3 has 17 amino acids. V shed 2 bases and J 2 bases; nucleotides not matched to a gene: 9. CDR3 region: CASSIIGRGRGNQPQHF. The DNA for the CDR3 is TGTGCCAGTAGTATAATAGGAAGGGGGCGAGGCAATCAGCCCCAGCATTTT.

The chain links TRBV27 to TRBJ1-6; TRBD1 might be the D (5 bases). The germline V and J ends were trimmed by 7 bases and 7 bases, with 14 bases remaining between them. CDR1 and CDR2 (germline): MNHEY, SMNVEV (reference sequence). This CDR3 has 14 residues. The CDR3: CASTLGGGNSPLHF. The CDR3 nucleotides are TGTGCCAGCACTCTCGGGGGAGGCAATTCACCCCTCCACTTT.

CDR3 DNA: TGTGCCAGTAGTATAGGAGGGACTAGCGGGGCCCCAGATACGCAGTATTTT. This sequence encodes CASSIGGTSGAPDTQYF. The chain carries TRBV19 and TRBJ2-3; 13 nucleotides match TRBD2. The CDR3 extends over 17 amino acids. Germline V CDR1 and CDR2: LNHDA, SQIVND (reference sequence). V lost 1 base, J lost 4 bases, and 5 bases stayed unmatched. The full variable domain, with the rest looked up from reference TRBV19 and TRBJ2-3, is DGGITQSPKYLFRKEGQNVTLSCEQNLNHDAMYWYRQDPGQGLRLIYYSQIVNDFQKGDIAEGYSVSREKKESFPLTVTSAQKNPTAFYLCASSIGGTSGAPDTQYFGPGTRLTVL.

The CDR3 nucleotides read TGTGCCAGTAGTATGAACAGGGGCGTAGCTAATGAAAAACTGTTTTTT. As protein: CASSMNRGVANEKLFF. The V and J genes are TRBV19 and TRBJ1-4, with 7 bases aligning to TRBD1. CDR1 LNHDA and CDR2 SQIVND come from the germline V gene (reference sequence). Trimming at V came to 3 bases and at J to 3 bases, leaving 7 bases not matched to a gene. This CDR3 has 16 amino acids.

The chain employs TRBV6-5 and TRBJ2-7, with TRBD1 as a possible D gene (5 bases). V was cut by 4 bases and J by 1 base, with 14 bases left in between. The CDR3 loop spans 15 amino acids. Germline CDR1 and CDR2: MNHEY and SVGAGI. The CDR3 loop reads CASSSSGAASYEQYF. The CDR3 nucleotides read TGTGCCAGCAGTTCCTCTGGGGCGGCGTCCTACGAGCAGTACTTC.

The CDR3 sequence is CASSIIGQGDSPLHF. The DNA of the CDR3 is TGTGCCAGTAGTATTATCGGACAGGGTGACTCACCCCTCCACTTT. The J gene is TRBJ1-6, the V gene TRBV19, with 8 nucleotides matching TRBD1. Germline CDR1 reads LNHDA; CDR2 reads SQIVND (reference sequence). The V segment lost 3 bases and the J segment 10 bases; nucleotides outside the gene matches: 8. The CDR3 extends over 15 amino acids.